This T cell receptor (beta chain) is drawn from a study of vaccination effects on CD4 cells after COVID-19. Study-wide results and limits: Long after vaccination, the clones induced by infection and by vaccine shrank markedly in size.

This clone was detected a few times. Its antigen is not identified. Trimming left V 6 bases short and J 5 bases short, with 15 bases between. The germline gives CDR1 KGHDR, CDR2 SFDVKD. This CDR3 has 14 amino acids. Investigators separated out CD4+ T cells once more than nine days of culture had passed. Participants completed two doses of the BNT162b2 or mRNA-1273 vaccine. Using immunoSEQ multiplex PCR, the repertoire was profiled, and TCRdb retains in-frame clones only, with some absent. The data contain under 55,000 clones, around 70% of them singletons. The sequence was collected from a human donor who received a COVID-19 vaccine. Sample: CD4+ T cells from PBMCs cultured without peptide, taken after COVID-19 vaccination. The genes are TRBV24-1 and TRBJ1-2; a weak D match, TRBD1 (6 bases). The chain's CDR3 is CATSTLGQSYGYTF. CDR3 coding DNA: TGTGCCACCAGTACCCTTGGACAGTCTTATGGCTACACCTTC.